One sample yielded the 4 T cell receptor beta chains listed below, sequenced in a study of cytomegalovirus exposure and HLA in healthy donors. PCR involved 60 Vbeta and 13 Jbeta primers. Using immunoSEQ multiplex PCR, the repertoire was profiled, and TCRdb retains in-frame clones only, with some absent. The profile shows 100,000 or so clones, approximately 14% of them singletons. The sample was PBMCs. These receptors were obtained from a female donor in good health and CMV-seronegative.

This clone occurred a few times. The rearrangement joins TRBV18 to TRBJ2-1, with 9 bases matching TRBD2. The CDR3 loop spans 15 amino acids. CDR1 and CDR2 from the germline V gene are KGHSH and LQKENI. J lost 8 bases, V lost 1 base, and 6 bases had no gene match. CDR3 nucleotides: TGTGCCAGCTCACCACGGCGGGGGGGCCTCGATGAGCAGTTCTTC. It yields the protein CASSPRRGGLDEQFF. Variable domain in full (rest from reference TRBV18 and TRBJ2-1): NAGVMQNPRHLVRRRGQEARLRCSPMKGHSHVYWYRQLPEEGLKFMVYLQKENIIDESGMPKERFSAEFPKEGPSILRIQQVVRGDSAAYFCASSPRRGGLDEQFFGPGTRLTVL.

The V call is TRBV7-8, the J call TRBJ1-4; 7 bases match TRBD1. V shed 5 bases, J shed 8 bases, and the junction held 11 bases outside the gene matches. Germline V gives CDR1 SGHVS, CDR2 FQNEAQ. The CDR3 is made up of 15 amino acids. CDR3 nucleotides: TGTGCCAGCAGCCCGAATCTGGGGACAGCAGAAAAACTGTTTTTT. It yields the protein CASSPNLGTAEKLFF.

The sample holds a few counts of this clone. V usage is TRBV29-1 and J usage is TRBJ2-7; 9 positions agree with TRBD1. The V and J ends lost 6 bases and 3 bases, in that order; junction bases with no gene match: 3. CDR3 size: 12 residues. In germline, CDR1 is SQVTM, CDR2 ANQGSEA. Here the CDR3 reads CSVGDRDYEQYF. The CDR3 DNA sequence: TGCAGCGTAGGGGACAGGGACTACGAGCAGTACTTC.

The chain combines TRBV6-5 with TRBJ1-1; no firm D call. The CDR3 loop spans 13 amino acids. Looked up from germline, CDR1 is MNHEY and CDR2 is SVGAGI. V was trimmed by 6 bases and J by 5 bases, leaving 13 bases between them. CDR3 sequence: CASRRHRGTEAFF. The CDR3 DNA reads as TGTGCCAGCAGACGACACCGAGGGACTGAAGCTTTCTTT.